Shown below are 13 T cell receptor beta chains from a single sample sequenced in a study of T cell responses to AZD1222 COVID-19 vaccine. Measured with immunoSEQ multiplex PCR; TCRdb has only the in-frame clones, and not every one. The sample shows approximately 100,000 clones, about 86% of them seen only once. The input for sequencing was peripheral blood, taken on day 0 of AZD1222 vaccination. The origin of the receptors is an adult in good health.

The CDR3 sequence is CASSQERGGLNTEAFF. Written as DNA, the CDR3 is TGTGCCAGCAGCCAAGAGAGGGGGGGTTTGAACACTGAAGCTTTCTTT. The genes are TRBV3-1 (or the pseudogene TRBV3-2) and TRBJ1-1; a possible D gene is TRBD1 (6 bases). V was cut by 0 bases and J by 0 bases, with 11 bases left in between. Germline lookup yields CDR1 LGHDT and CDR2 YNNKEL (reference sequence). The CDR3 runs to 16 residues.

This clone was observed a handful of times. CDR3 sequence: CASSVEGRGTTEAFF. DNA for the CDR3: TGTGCCAGCAGCGTAGAGGGCCGGGGGACGACTGAAGCTTTCTTT. This chain uses TRBV9 with TRBJ1-1; tentative D call: TRBD1 (5 bases). The V end lost 0 bases, the J end lost 5 bases, and 14 bases lay between the germline ends. The CDR3 consists of 15 residues. From germline, CDR1 is SGDLS and CDR2 YYNGEE. Full variable domain (outside the CDR3, taken from reference TRBV9 and TRBJ1-1): DSGVTQTPKHLITATGQRVTLRCSPRSGDLSVYWYQQSLDQGLQFLIQYYNGEERAKGNILERFSAQQFPDLHSELNLSSLELGDSALYFCASSVEGRGTTEAFFGQGTRLTVV.

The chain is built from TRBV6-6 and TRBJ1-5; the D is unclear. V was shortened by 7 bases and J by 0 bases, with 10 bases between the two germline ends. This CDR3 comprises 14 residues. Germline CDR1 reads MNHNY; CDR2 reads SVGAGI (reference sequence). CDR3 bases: TGTGCCAGCAATAACCGGGATAGCAATCAGCCCCAGCATTTT. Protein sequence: CASNNRDSNQPQHF.

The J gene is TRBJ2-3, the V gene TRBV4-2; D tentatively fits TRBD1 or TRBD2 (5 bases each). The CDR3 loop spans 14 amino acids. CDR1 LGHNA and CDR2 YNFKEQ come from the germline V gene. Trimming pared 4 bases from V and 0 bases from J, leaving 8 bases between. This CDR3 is CASSRDGSTDTQYF. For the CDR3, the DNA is TGTGCCAGCAGCCGGGACGGAAGCACAGATACGCAGTATTTT.

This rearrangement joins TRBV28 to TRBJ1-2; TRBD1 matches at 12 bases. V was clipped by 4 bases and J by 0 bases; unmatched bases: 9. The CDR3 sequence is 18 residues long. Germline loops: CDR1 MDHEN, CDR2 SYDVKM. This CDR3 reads CASSSIVGTGGTNYGYTF. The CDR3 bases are TGTGCCAGCAGTTCCATAGTCGGGACAGGGGGCACTAACTATGGCTACACCTTC.

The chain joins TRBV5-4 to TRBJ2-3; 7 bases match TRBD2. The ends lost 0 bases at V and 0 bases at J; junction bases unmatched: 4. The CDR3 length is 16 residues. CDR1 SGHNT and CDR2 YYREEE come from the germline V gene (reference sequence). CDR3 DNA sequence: TGTGCCAGCAGCTTGGGTTTAGCGGGTAGCACAGATACGCAGTATTTT. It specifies CASSLGLAGSTDTQYF.

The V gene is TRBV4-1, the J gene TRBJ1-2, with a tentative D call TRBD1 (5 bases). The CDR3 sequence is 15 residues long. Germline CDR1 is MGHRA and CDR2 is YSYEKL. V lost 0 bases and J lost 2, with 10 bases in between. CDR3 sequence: CASSQEKGFNYGYTF. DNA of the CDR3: TGCGCCAGCAGCCAAGAGAAGGGGTTCAACTATGGCTACACCTTC.

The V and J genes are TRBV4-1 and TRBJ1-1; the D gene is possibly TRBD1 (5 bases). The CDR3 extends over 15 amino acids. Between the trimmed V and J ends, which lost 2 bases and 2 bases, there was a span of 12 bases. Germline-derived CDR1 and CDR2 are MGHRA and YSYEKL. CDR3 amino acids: CASSQLRTTNTEAFF. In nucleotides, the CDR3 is TGCGCCAGCAGCCAATTACGGACAACCAACACTGAAGCTTTCTTT.

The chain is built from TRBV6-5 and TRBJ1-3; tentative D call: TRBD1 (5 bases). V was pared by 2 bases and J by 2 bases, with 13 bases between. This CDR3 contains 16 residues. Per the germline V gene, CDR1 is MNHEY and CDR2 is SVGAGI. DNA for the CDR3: TGTGCCAGCAGTTACAACCCAGGGTTACCTGGAAACACCATATATTTT. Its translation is CASSYNPGLPGNTIYF.

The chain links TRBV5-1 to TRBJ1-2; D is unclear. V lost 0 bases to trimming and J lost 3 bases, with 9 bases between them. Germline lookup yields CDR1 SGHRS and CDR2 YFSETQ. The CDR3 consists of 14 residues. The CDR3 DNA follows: TGCGCCAGCAGCTTGGAAGCAGCATACTATGGCTACACCTTC. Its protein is CASSLEAAYYGYTF.

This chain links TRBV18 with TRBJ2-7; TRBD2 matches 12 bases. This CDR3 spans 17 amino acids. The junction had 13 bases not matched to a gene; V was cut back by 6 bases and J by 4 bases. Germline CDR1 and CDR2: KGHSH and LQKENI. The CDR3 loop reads CASSEIPGTSGSYEQYF. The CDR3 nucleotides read TGTGCCAGCTCCGAAATTCCCGGGACTAGCGGGTCGTACGAGCAGTACTTC.

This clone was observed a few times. The CDR3 coding sequence is TGCGCCAGCAGCTTTACAGGGGGACTAGCGAACACCGGGGAGCTGTTTTTT. Amino acid sequence: CASSFTGGLANTGELFF. This chain links TRBV5-1 with TRBJ2-2; D may correspond to TRBD1 or TRBD2 (8 bases each). The germline V gene has CDR1 SGHRS and CDR2 YFSETQ. The CDR3 spans 17 residues. V lost 2 bases, J lost 0 bases, and 14 bases lay in between. Looking up the rest from reference TRBV5-1 and TRBJ2-2 gives the full variable domain: KAGVTQTPRYLIKTRGQQVTLSCSPISGHRSVSWYQQTPGQGLQFLFEYFSETQRNKGNFPGRFSGRQFSNSRSEMNVSTLELGDSALYLCASSFTGGLANTGELFFGEGSRLTVL.

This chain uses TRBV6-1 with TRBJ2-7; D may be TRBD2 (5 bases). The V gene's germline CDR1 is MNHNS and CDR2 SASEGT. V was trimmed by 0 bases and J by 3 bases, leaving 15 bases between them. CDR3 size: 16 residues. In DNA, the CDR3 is TGTGCCAGCAGTGAAGCAGGAGCGGCCGTACGCTACGAGCAGTACTTC. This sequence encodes CASSEAGAAVRYEQYF.